The clone carrying this TCR beta chain was observed a few times. The record originates from a study of identical twins. MiXCR, run by TCRdb on the 5' RACE reads, gives a single entry per CDR3 protein. The sample contains 300,000 or so distinct CDR3 sequences, around 9.7% of which appear only once. This CDR3 region has 12 residues. CDR1 and CDR2 (germline): SQVTM, ANQGSEA. V was pared by 6 bases and J by 9 bases, with 8 bases of the junction left unmatched. The same sample was also studied in work on yellow fever vaccine responses in identical twins.

Specimen: CD8+ T cells sorted from blood. J is TRBJ2-1 and V is TRBV29-1, with TRBD2 matching over 7 bases. The sequence was obtained from a woman aged 18-29 years in good health. The CDR3 DNA is TGCAGCGTCCTGGGAGGGAGGGGTGAGCAGTTCTTC. It translates to CSVLGGRGEQFF.